This is a list of T cell receptor beta chains from one sample in a study of T cells expressing NK-cell markers. TCRdb reprocessed the 5' RACE reads, with one entry per CDR3 protein and no DNA. The sample table includes more than 400,000 distinct CDR3 sequences. Sequencing was carried out using blood T cells: a sorted CD56 or NKG2C T cell subset, CD4+ or CD8+ T cells, or bulk PBMC T cells (not recorded which). Source of these receptors: a woman between 18 and 70 years old in good health. The CDR3 runs from the conserved cysteine through the conserved F or W.

TRBJ2-1,TRBV4-1,CASSQDIGGYNEQFF
TRBJ2-2,TRBV28,CASRPDRGWRGAGELFF
TRBJ2-5,TRBV28,CASGSREGFKTQYF
TRBJ2-5,TRBV5-1,CASSSQPGQQETQYF
TRBJ2-5,TRBV20-1,CSARGVAGGWKTQYF
TRBJ1-1,TRBV7-2,CASSGLQQGRVEAFF
TRBJ1-1,TRBV27,CASIKQGMGEAFF
TRBJ2-3,TRBV12-3/TRBV12-4,CASSPHRAGTDTQYF
TRBJ1-5,TRBV9,CASSVSGELGSNQPQHF
TRBJ2-5,TRBV5-1,CASSPVGEGFRVSQYF
TRBJ2-5,TRBV7-2,CASSPITGLVEETQYF
TRBJ2-3,TRBV15,CATSREQQGWASTQYF